This TCR beta chain was documented in a study of OX40 agonist ivuxolimab in advanced cancers. Turning to the study itself: Patients received ivuxolimab, an intravenous treatment, every 2 weeks at 0.01 to 10 mg/kg.

V lost 1 base to trimming and J lost 0 bases, with 3 bases between them. Germline V gene sequence: CDR1 SGHTA, CDR2 FQGTGA. The CDR3 runs 14 residues. The assay was immunoSEQ multiplex PCR, and TCRdb's table has in-frame clones only and misses some. The sample yields about 77,000 clones, more than 65% seen once. On this clone: Antigen unknown.

Study findings and constraints: Clonal expansion among partial responders at 0.1-3.0 mg/kg ranked near the lowest. More expanded clones were found, on average, in CD8+ than in CD4+ T cells.

Sampling of blood occurred at baseline, cycle 4 day 1, and cycle 7 day 1. The V gene is TRBV7-3, the J gene TRBJ2-2; the D is unclear. This clonotype originated in an adult with an advanced solid tumor such as melanoma, head and neck, liver or kidney cancer. Sequenced here: CD4+ or CD8+ T cells sorted from blood, sampled in a trial of the OX40 agonist ivuxolimab. This CDR3 reads CASSLNSNTGELFF. The CDR3 bases are TGTGCCAGCAGCTTAAACTCGAACACCGGGGAGCTGTTTTTT.